The 15 T cell receptor beta chains below were found in one sample sequenced in a study of control samples from healthy donors and cancer patients. TCRdb keeps only in-frame clones here, not all; method: immunoSEQ multiplex PCR. This table has 91,000 or so clones, more than 85% appearing once. The sequencing input was blood. These receptors were taken from a woman in her twenties or thirties in good health.

This chain uses TRBV7-8 with TRBJ1-5, with D unclear. V was trimmed by 5 bases and J by 0 bases, leaving 17 bases between them. The CDR3 is 17 residues long. Germline V gene sequence: CDR1 SGHVS, CDR2 FQNEAQ. The CDR3 loop reads CASSLNPSLNSNQPQHF. The CDR3 bases are TGTGCCAGCAGCCTGAATCCCTCCCTTAATAGCAATCAGCCCCAGCATTTT.

This clone is a singleton in its sample. This chain connects TRBV21-1 to TRBJ1-2; the table's D call, TRBD1, has no DNA check behind it. TRBV21-1 is reported as a pseudogene. The CDR3 consists of 15 residues. This CDR3 is CASSNWAYRFYGYTF. The CDR3 DNA follows: TGTGCCAGCAGCAATTGGGCTTACCGATTCTATGGCTACACCTTC.

The chain recombines TRBV5-6 with TRBJ1-2; tentative D call: TRBD1 (5 bases). CDR1 SGHDT and CDR2 YYEEEE come from the germline V gene. There are 12 residues in the CDR3. Trimming stripped 3 bases from V and 3 bases from J, with 6 bases between. The DNA of the CDR3 is TGTGCCAGCAGCTCGACAGACTATGGCTACACCTTC. Translated: CASSSTDYGYTF.

The chain has TRBV18 and TRBJ1-1, with TRBD1 as a possible D gene (6 bases). This CDR3 has 12 residues. Germline assignment: CDR1 KGHSH and CDR2 LQKENI. Trimming stripped 7 bases from V and 6 bases from J, with 12 bases between. The CDR3 region is CASLQGRAEAFF. The CDR3 coding sequence is TGTGCCAGCTTACAGGGTAGGGCTGAAGCTTTCTTT.

The chain recombines TRBV28 with TRBJ1-1, with 8 positions matching TRBD1. Germline CDR1 and CDR2: MDHEN and SYDVKM. Losses at the gene ends were 5 bases for V and 5 bases for J; bases not matched to a gene: 10. The CDR3 runs 15 residues. The CDR3 loop is CASSLLRGLGTEAFF. CDR3 sequence (DNA): TGTGCCAGCAGTCTCCTCAGGGGGCTTGGAACTGAAGCTTTCTTT. The entire variable domain, with the rest obtained from reference TRBV28 and TRBJ1-1, is as follows: DVKVTQSSRYLVKRTGEKVFLECVQDMDHENMFWYRQDPGLGLRLIYFSYDVKMKEKGDIPEGYSVSREKKERFSLILESASTNQTSMYLCASSLLRGLGTEAFFGQGTRLTVV.

The genes are TRBV6-6 and TRBJ2-1, with D possibly matching TRBD1 (6 bases). With 4 bases removed from V and 10 bases from J, the gap between germline ends came to 14 bases. Germline CDR1 and CDR2: MNHNY and SVGAGI (reference sequence). CDR3 length equals 13 residues. CDR3 DNA sequence: TGTGCCAGCAGTTTAAACAGGGAAGGAGAGCAGTTCTTC. This encodes CASSLNREGEQFF.

This chain links TRBV6-5 with TRBJ2-3, with D unresolved. Germline CDR1 is MNHEY and CDR2 is SVGAGI. With 7 bases removed from V and 5 bases from J, the gap between germline ends came to 16 bases. The CDR3 loop spans 14 amino acids. Written as DNA, the CDR3 is TGTGCCAGCAAGGGTAACTTGTTGAGAGATACGCAGTATTTT. This translates into CASKGNLLRDTQYF.

The chain carries TRBV28 and TRBJ1-6; the match to TRBD1 covers 7 bases. CDR1 is MDHEN and CDR2 is SYDVKM in the germline V gene. The CDR3 is 15 residues long. V lost 4 bases, J lost 6 bases, and 6 bases stayed unmatched. The CDR3 DNA reads TGTGCCAGCAGTTCACGACAGGGTCTTAATTCACCCCTCCACTTT. Translating it yields CASSSRQGLNSPLHF.

The chain is built from TRBV5-6 and TRBJ2-3; 12 bases fit TRBD1. This CDR3 spans 17 amino acids. V gave up 4 bases and J gave up 3 bases; unmatched junction bases: 9. CDR1 and CDR2 from the germline V gene are SGHDT and YYEEEE. In nucleotides, the CDR3 is TGTGCCAGCAGCCGAAGGGGACAGGGGGCGCGTACAGATACGCAGTATTTT. Translated: CASSRRGQGARTDTQYF.

This clone was picked up a small number of times. This rearrangement joins TRBV27 to TRBJ2-7; TRBD1 matches 9 bases. Trimming removed 6 bases from V and 1 base from J; junction bases left unmatched: 7. This CDR3 region has 15 residues. The germline gives CDR1 MNHEY, CDR2 SMNVEV (reference sequence). The CDR3 loop is CASRTNGQGSYEQYF. DNA for the CDR3: TGTGCCAGCAGGACGAATGGACAGGGGTCCTACGAGCAGTACTTC.

The chain has TRBV5-1 and TRBJ1-3; maybe TRBD1 (6 bases). V was pared by 1 base and J by 7 bases, with 12 bases between. Germline CDR1 is SGHRS and CDR2 is YFSETQ. The CDR3 runs 14 residues. CDR3: CASSLSAGANTIYF. The CDR3, as DNA: TGCGCCAGCAGCTTGTCAGCAGGGGCGAACACCATATATTTT.

The chain carries TRBV5-1 and TRBJ1-4, with 7 bases identical to TRBD1. With 0 bases clipped from V and 4 bases from J, the junction kept 6 bases outside the gene matches. The CDR3 covers 16 residues. The germline V gene has CDR1 SGHRS and CDR2 YFSETQ. The CDR3 is CASSLAAGQINEKLFF. CDR3 nucleotides: TGCGCCAGCAGCTTGGCCGCGGGACAGATTAATGAAAAACTGTTTTTT.

The chain links TRBV19 to TRBJ2-5, with 8 bases lining up with TRBD1. V lost 6 bases and J lost 5; bases outside the gene matches: 8. This CDR3 is built from 14 residues. Germline V gene sequence: CDR1 LNHDA, CDR2 SQIVND (reference sequence). The CDR3 loop reads CASRVPGQAETQYF. In DNA, the CDR3 is TGTGCCAGTAGGGTCCCGGGACAGGCGGAGACCCAGTACTTC.

The CDR3 region is CASSRGQPNYGYTF. CDR3 nucleotide sequence: TGTGCCAGCAGCAGAGGACAGCCTAACTATGGCTACACCTTC. V gene TRBV5-8 combines with J gene TRBJ1-2; D possibly corresponds to TRBD1 (6 bases). The CDR3 spans 14 residues. V lost 4 bases, J lost 0 bases, and 10 bases lay in between. The germline V gene encodes CDR1 SGHTS and CDR2 YDEGEE.

The chain has TRBV3-1 (or the pseudogene TRBV3-2) and TRBJ2-1; TRBD2 might be the D (8 bases). The CDR3 spans 16 residues. Germline loops: CDR1 LGHDT, CDR2 YNNKEL (reference sequence). Between the trimmed V and J ends, which lost 6 bases and 7 bases, there was a span of 22 bases. CDR3 in DNA: TGTGCCAGCAGTTACGAGACAGGGACTAGGTTGAATGAGCAGTTCTTC. Protein product: CASSYETGTRLNEQFF.